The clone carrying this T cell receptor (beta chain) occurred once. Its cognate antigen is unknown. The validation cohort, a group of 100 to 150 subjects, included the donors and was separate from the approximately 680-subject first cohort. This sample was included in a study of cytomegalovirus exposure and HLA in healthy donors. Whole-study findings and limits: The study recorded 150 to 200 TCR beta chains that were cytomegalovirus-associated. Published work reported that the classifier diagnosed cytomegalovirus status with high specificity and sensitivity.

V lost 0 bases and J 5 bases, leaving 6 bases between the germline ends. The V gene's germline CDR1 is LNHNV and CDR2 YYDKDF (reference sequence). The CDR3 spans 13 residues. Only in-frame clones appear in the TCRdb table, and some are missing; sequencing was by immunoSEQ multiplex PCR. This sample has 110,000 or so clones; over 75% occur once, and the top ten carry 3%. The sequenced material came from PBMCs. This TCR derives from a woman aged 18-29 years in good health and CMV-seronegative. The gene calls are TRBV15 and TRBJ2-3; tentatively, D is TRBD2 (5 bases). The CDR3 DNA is TGTGCCACCAGCAGAGATCGGGGAGATACGCAGTATTTT. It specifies CATSRDRGDTQYF.